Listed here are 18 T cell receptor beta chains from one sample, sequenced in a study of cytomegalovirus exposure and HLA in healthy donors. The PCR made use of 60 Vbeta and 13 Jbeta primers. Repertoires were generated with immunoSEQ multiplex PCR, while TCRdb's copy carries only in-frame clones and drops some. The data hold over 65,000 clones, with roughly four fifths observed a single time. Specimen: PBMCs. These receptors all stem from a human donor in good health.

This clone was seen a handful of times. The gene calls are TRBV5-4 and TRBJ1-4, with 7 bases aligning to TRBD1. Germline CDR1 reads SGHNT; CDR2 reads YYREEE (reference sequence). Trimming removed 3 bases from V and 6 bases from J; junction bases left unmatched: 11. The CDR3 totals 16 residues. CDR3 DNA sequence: TGTGCCAGCAGCTCCGCCTTGGGACAGACCCATGAAAAACTGTTTTTT. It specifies CASSSALGQTHEKLFF.

CDR3 DNA sequence: TGTGCCAGCAGCTTAGAAGGGGGCCGAACTGAAGCTTTCTTT. Its translation: CASSLEGGRTEAFF. The chain combines TRBV7-2 with TRBJ1-1; 7 bases line up with TRBD1. Germline CDR1 reads SGHTA; CDR2 reads FQGNSA. The CDR3 is 14 residues long. Losses at the gene ends were 1 base for V and 5 bases for J; bases not matched to a gene: 4.

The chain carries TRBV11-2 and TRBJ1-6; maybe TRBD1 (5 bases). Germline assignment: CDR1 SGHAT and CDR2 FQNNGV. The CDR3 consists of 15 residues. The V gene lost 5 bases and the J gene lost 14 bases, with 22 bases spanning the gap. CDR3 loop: CASSPLEGRGFSLHF. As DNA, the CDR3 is TGTGCCAGCAGCCCACTCGAAGGGCGGGGGTTCTCCCTCCACTTT.

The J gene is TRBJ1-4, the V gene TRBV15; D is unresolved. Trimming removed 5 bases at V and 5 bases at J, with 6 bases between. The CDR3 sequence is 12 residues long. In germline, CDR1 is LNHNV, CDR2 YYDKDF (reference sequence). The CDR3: CATSWPNEKLFF. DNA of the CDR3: TGTGCCACCAGCTGGCCGAATGAAAAACTGTTTTTT.

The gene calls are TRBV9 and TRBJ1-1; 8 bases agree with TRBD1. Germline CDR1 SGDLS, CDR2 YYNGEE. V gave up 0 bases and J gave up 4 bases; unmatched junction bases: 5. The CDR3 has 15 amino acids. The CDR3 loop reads CASSVGSTGGTEAFF. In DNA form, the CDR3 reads TGTGCCAGCAGCGTAGGGAGTACAGGGGGCACTGAAGCTTTCTTT. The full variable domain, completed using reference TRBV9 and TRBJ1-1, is DSGVTQTPKHLITATGQRVTLRCSPRSGDLSVYWYQQSLDQGLQFLIQYYNGEERAKGNILERFSAQQFPDLHSELNLSSLELGDSALYFCASSVGSTGGTEAFFGQGTRLTVV.

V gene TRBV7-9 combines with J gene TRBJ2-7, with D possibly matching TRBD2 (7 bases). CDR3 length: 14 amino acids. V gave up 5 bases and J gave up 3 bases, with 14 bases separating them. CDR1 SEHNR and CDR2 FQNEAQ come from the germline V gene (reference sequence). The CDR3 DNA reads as TGTGCCAGCAGCGGGAGGGGGGGGAGCTACGAGCAGTACTTC. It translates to CASSGRGGSYEQYF.

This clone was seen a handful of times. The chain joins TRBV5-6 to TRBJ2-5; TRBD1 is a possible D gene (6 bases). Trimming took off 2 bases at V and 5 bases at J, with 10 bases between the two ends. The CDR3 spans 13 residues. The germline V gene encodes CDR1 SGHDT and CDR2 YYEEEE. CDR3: CASSFWGQETQYF. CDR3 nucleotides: TGTGCCAGCAGCTTCTGGGGGCAGGAGACCCAGTACTTC.

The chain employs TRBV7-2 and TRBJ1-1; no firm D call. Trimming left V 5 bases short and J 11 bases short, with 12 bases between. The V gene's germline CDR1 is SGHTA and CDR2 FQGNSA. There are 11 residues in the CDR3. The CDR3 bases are TGTGCCAGCAGCCAACACTGGAGGGCTTTCTTT. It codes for CASSQHWRAFF.

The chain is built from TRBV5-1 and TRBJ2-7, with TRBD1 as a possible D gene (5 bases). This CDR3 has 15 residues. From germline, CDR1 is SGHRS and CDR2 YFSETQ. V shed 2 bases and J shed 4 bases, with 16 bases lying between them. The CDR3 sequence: CASSLLGPSEYEQYF. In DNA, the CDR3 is TGCGCCAGCAGCTTACTGGGGCCCTCAGAATACGAGCAGTACTTC.

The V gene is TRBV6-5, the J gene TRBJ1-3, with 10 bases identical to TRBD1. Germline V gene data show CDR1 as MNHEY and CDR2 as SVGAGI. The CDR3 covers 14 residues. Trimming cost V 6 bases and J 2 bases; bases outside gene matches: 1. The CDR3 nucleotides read TGTGCCAGCAGGGGGACAGGGGCTGGAAACACCATATATTTT. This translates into CASRGTGAGNTIYF.

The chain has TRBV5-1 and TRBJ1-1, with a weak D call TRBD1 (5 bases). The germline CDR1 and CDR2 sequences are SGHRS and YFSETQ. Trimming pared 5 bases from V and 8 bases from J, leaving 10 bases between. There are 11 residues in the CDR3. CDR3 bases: TGCGCCAGCAGTAGGGAGGGGGAAGCTTTCTTT. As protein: CASSREGEAFF.

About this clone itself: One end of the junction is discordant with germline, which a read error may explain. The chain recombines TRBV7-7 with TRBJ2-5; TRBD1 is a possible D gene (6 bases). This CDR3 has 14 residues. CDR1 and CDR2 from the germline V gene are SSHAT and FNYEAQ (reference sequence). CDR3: CASSYRDNQETQYF. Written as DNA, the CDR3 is TGTGCTAGCAGCTATAGGGACAACCAAGAGACCCAGTACTTC. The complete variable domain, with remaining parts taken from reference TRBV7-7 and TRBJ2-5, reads GAGVSQSPRYKVTKRGQDVTLRCDPISSHATLYWYQQALGQGPEFLTYFNYEAQPDKSGLPSDRFSAERPEGSISTLTIQRTEQRDSAMYRCASSYRDNQETQYFGPGTRLLVL.

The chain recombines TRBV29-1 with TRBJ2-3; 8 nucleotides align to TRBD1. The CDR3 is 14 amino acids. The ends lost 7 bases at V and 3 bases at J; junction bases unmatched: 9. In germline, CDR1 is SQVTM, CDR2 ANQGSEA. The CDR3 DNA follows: TGCAGCGCCGCACAGGGGGTGGTTACAGATACGCAGTATTTT. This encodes CSAAQGVVTDTQYF.

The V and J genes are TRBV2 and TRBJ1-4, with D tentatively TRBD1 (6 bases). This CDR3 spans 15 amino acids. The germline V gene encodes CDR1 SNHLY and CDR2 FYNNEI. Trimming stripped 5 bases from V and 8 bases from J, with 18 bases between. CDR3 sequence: CASSTAGAALEKLFF. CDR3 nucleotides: TGTGCCAGCAGTACCGCAGGGGCGGCTCTGGAAAAACTGTTTTTT.

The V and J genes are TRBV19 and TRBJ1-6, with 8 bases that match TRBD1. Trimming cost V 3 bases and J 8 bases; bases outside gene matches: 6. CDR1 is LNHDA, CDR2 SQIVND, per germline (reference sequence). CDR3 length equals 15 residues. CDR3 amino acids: CASSIPGQGDSPLHF. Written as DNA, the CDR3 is TGTGCCAGTAGTATCCCCGGACAGGGTGATTCACCCCTCCACTTT.

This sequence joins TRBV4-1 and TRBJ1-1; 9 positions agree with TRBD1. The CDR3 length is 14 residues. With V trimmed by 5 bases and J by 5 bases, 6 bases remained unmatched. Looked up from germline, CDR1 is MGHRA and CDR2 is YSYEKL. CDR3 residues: CASSLQGAATEAFF. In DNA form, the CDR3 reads TGCGCCAGCAGCTTACAGGGGGCGGCAACTGAAGCTTTCTTT.

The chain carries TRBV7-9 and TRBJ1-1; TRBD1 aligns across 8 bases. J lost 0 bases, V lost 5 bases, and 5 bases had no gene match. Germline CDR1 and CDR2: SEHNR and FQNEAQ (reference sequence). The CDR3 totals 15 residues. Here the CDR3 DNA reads TGTGCCAGCAGCGTTTCGACAGGGGTGAACACTGAAGCTTTCTTT. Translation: CASSVSTGVNTEAFF.

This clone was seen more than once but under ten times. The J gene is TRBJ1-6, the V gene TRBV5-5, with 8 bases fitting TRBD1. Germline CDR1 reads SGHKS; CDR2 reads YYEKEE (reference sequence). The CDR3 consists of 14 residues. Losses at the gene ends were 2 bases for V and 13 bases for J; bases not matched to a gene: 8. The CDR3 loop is CASSFRDRTIPLHF. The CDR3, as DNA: TGTGCCAGCAGCTTCCGGGACAGGACCATCCCCCTCCACTTT.